These 16 T cell receptor beta chains were sequenced from one sample in a study of T cell responses to AZD1222 COVID-19 vaccine. The assay was immunoSEQ multiplex PCR, and TCRdb's table has in-frame clones only and misses some. The data contain around 99,000 clones, about 92% of them singletons. This sample comprised peripheral blood, obtained on day 0 of AZD1222 vaccination. The source is an adult in good health.

This clone was observed a single time. DNA of the CDR3: TGTGCCAGCAGCTCCCAAGGCGGGAGGATCTACGAGCAGTACTTC. Translated: CASSSQGGRIYEQYF. V usage is TRBV7-2 and J usage is TRBJ2-7; 8 bases are shared with TRBD2. The CDR3 runs to 15 residues. V was clipped by 4 bases and J by 3 bases; unmatched bases: 8. Looked up from germline, CDR1 is SGHTA and CDR2 is FQGNSA.

This clone was seen only a few times. The chain couples TRBV5-1 to TRBJ2-2; a possible D gene is TRBD2 (6 bases). The CDR3 has 13 amino acids. Germline loops: CDR1 SGHRS, CDR2 YFSETQ. V lost 1 base to trimming and J lost 5 bases, with 6 bases between them. CDR3 bases: TGCGCCAGCAGCTTGCGGGAGACCGGGGAGCTGTTTTTT. This sequence encodes CASSLRETGELFF.

This chain uses TRBV7-3 with TRBJ2-5; TRBD2 is a possible D gene (6 bases). V was pared by 5 bases and J by 5 bases, with 12 bases between. Germline assignment: CDR1 SGHTA and CDR2 FQGTGA. This CDR3 has 13 amino acids. This CDR3 is CASSKRAGETQYF. The CDR3 region has the DNA TGTGCCAGCAGCAAGCGGGCTGGGGAGACCCAGTACTTC.

The CDR3 nucleotides are TGTGCCAGCAGCCAAGAACGGCAGCGCAATCAGCCCCAGCATTTT. Its translation is CASSQERQRNQPQHF. This chain links TRBV4-2 with TRBJ1-5; no clear D. The CDR3 runs to 15 residues. V lost 0 bases and J 2 bases, leaving 8 bases between the germline ends. From germline, CDR1 is LGHNA and CDR2 YNFKEQ.

This sequence joins TRBV5-1 and TRBJ2-5; 13 positions agree with TRBD2. This CDR3 is built from 16 residues. V shed 5 bases and J 2 bases; nucleotides not matched to a gene: 6. Germline V gene lookup returns CDR1 SGHRS and CDR2 YFSETQ. CDR3 in amino acids: CASSVGTSGKQETQYF. The DNA of the CDR3 is TGCGCCAGCAGTGTAGGGACTAGCGGGAAACAAGAGACCCAGTACTTC. Combining the CDR3 with reference TRBV5-1 and TRBJ2-5 gives the whole variable domain KAGVTQTPRYLIKTRGQQVTLSCSPISGHRSVSWYQQTPGQGLQFLFEYFSETQRNKGNFPGRFSGRQFSNSRSEMNVSTLELGDSALYLCASSVGTSGKQETQYFGPGTRLLVL.

This CDR3 reads CASRPQAGKETQYF. In DNA form, the CDR3 reads TGTGCCAGCAGACCCCAGGCAGGGAAAGAGACCCAGTACTTC. The chain carries TRBV2 and TRBJ2-5, with D perhaps matching TRBD1 (5 bases). The V end lost 6 bases, the J end lost 3 bases, and 14 bases lay between the germline ends. Germline V gives CDR1 SNHLY, CDR2 FYNNEI. This CDR3 spans 14 amino acids.

V is TRBV2 and J is TRBJ2-7; 7 nucleotides line up with TRBD2. Germline trimming cut 8 bases from V and 10 bases from J; bases unmatched to any gene: 8. CDR3 size: 11 residues. Germline V lookup: CDR1 SNHLY, CDR2 FYNNEI. This CDR3 reads CASREEGFQYF. The CDR3 DNA sequence: TGTGCCAGCCGGGAGGAGGGGTTTCAGTACTTC.

The sample holds one count of this clone. The V call is TRBV18, the J call TRBJ1-4; D remains unclear. This CDR3 has 15 amino acids. V was shortened by 3 bases and J by 7 bases, with 15 bases between the two germline ends. The germline CDR1 and CDR2 sequences are KGHSH and LQKENI. CDR3 in DNA: TGTGCCAGCTCACCTGTGGGAAATCGAGGTGAAAAACTGTTTTTT. Translating it yields CASSPVGNRGEKLFF.

The chain employs TRBV7-2 and TRBJ1-1; D is perhaps TRBD1 (5 bases). Germline V gene sequence: CDR1 SGHTA, CDR2 FQGNSA. V was cut by 4 bases and J by 2 bases, with 17 bases left in between. This CDR3 has 16 residues. As DNA, the CDR3 is TGTGCCAGCAGCTCCCGTGGGGGGTGGGGTAACACTGAAGCTTTCTTT. It encodes CASSSRGGWGNTEAFF.

This clone was observed a single time. The chain uses TRBV19 and TRBJ2-5, with D perhaps assigned TRBD1 or TRBD2 (6 bases each). Germline loops: CDR1 LNHDA, CDR2 SQIVND (reference sequence). The CDR3 spans 15 residues. Trimming cost V 5 bases and J 5 bases, with 18 bases left between them. The CDR3 here is CASSALGGQVETQYF. The CDR3 nucleotides are TGTGCCAGTAGTGCCCTCGGGGGCCAGGTGGAGACCCAGTACTTC.

The chain has TRBV5-4 and TRBJ2-7; TRBD2 agrees at 11 bases. The CDR3 contains 16 residues. Per germline, CDR1 SGHNT and CDR2 YYREEE (reference sequence). Trimming removed 0 bases from V and 6 bases from J; junction bases left unmatched: 8. The CDR3 loop reads CASSLGLAGGSTEQYF. The CDR3 DNA reads TGTGCCAGCAGCTTGGGGCTAGCGGGAGGAAGTACCGAGCAGTACTTC.

CDR3: CASSLAGNTGELFF. The CDR3 region has the DNA TGTGCCAGCAGTTTAGCTGGAAACACCGGGGAGCTGTTTTTT. This chain joins TRBV28 and TRBJ2-2; D gene uncertain. Deletions cut 2 bases from V and 2 bases from J, with 6 bases between. The CDR3 has 14 residues. Germline lookup yields CDR1 MDHEN and CDR2 SYDVKM.

The V call is TRBV28, the J call TRBJ1-3; tentative D call: TRBD1 (6 bases). V was clipped by 1 base and J by 1 base, with 17 bases between them. The CDR3 consists of 18 residues. The germline V gene has CDR1 MDHEN and CDR2 SYDVKM. The CDR3 loop is CASSLLGARSGSGNTIYF. The CDR3 nucleotides read TGTGCCAGCAGTTTATTGGGGGCGAGGTCGGGGTCTGGAAACACCATATATTTT. Filled out from reference TRBV28 and TRBJ1-3, the complete variable domain reads DVKVTQSSRYLVKRTGEKVFLECVQDMDHENMFWYRQDPGLGLRLIYFSYDVKMKEKGDIPEGYSVSREKKERFSLILESASTNQTSMYLCASSLLGARSGSGNTIYFGEGSWLTVV.

J is TRBJ2-1 and V is TRBV7-8; D gene uncertain. From germline, CDR1 is SGHVS and CDR2 FQNEAQ. Trimming removed 1 base from V and 5 bases from J, with 12 bases in between. The CDR3 runs to 15 residues. CDR3 region: CASSLVVTANNEQFF. The CDR3 DNA follows: TGTGCCAGCAGCTTAGTTGTGACCGCAAACAATGAGCAGTTCTTC.

V is TRBV4-1 and J is TRBJ1-6, with TRBD1 matching 7 bases. Germline V lookup: CDR1 MGHRA, CDR2 YSYEKL. The CDR3 runs 20 residues. V lost 0 bases, J lost 0 bases, and 11 bases stayed unmatched. CDR3 bases: TGCGCCAGCAGCCAAGACTCCCCCCCGGGACAGAGCTCCTATAATTCACCCCTCCACTTT. It yields the protein CASSQDSPPGQSSYNSPLHF.

The V and J genes are TRBV29-1 and TRBJ1-3; D gene ambiguous. V lost 7 bases and J lost 0, with 13 bases in between. The CDR3 extends over 14 amino acids. Germline CDR1 is SQVTM and CDR2 is ANQGSEA. CDR3 in amino acids: CSAKVDLSGNTIYF. In DNA, the CDR3 is TGCAGCGCTAAAGTGGACCTCTCTGGAAACACCATATATTTT.